The T cell receptor (beta chain) under discussion was sequenced for a study of T cell responses to AZD1222 COVID-19 vaccine. General study results and limits: Females made up more of the donors, who were largely white British, and clonal diversity may have come out too low. There were repertoire samples only from the period after the peak T cell response.

Generated by immunoSEQ multiplex PCR, the TCRdb table keeps only in-frame clones and is missing some. The sample shows more than 90,000 clones, 75% to 95% of them seen only once. Concerning this clone: Its antigen is undetermined.

J lost 7 bases, V lost 2 bases, and 12 bases had no gene match. The CDR3 extends over 18 amino acids. CDR1 KGHSH and CDR2 LQKENI come from the germline V gene. The source is an adult in good health. V and J are TRBV18 and TRBJ2-1, with 12 bases identical to TRBD2. Here the sequenced sample was peripheral blood, taken on day 0 of AZD1222 vaccination. CDR3 sequence reads: CASSPLTSGGPTGNEQFF. CDR3 in DNA: TGTGCCAGCTCACCATTGACTAGCGGGGGCCCAACGGGGAATGAGCAGTTCTTC.